This T cell receptor (beta chain) was obtained from a study of a mutant IDH1 vaccine in newly diagnosed glioma. Background on the study: Treated patients comprised about 62% males and about 38% females, mean age roughly 37 years. Patients had received radiotherapy, temozolomide, or both previously, most receiving both.

Time point denoted: week 35, safety follow-up. One vaccine dose held 300 ug of mutant IDH1 20-mer peptide and came with topical imiquimod. Diagnosis in the donors showed new WHO grade 3 or 4 astrocytomas that were IDH1-mutant and ATRX-lost. Trimming left V 2 bases short and J 1 base short, with 5 bases between. Germline-derived CDR1 and CDR2 are LGHNA and YSLEER. The CDR3 runs to 13 residues. Produced via immunoSEQ multiplex PCR; TCRdb's table is partial and in-frame only. The table lists over 65,000 clones, almost 85% of them singletons. The sample holds a few counts of this clone. The antigen is unknown.

The source is a man between 18 and 35 years old with glioma. V usage is TRBV4-3 and J usage is TRBJ1-1; D is ambiguous. Sequencing was performed on PBMCs, taken from a glioma patient whose treatment included an IDH1 peptide vaccine. CDR3 residues: CASSQRRNTEAFF. CDR3 DNA: TGCGCCAGCAGCCAACGACGGAACACTGAAGCTTTCTTT.